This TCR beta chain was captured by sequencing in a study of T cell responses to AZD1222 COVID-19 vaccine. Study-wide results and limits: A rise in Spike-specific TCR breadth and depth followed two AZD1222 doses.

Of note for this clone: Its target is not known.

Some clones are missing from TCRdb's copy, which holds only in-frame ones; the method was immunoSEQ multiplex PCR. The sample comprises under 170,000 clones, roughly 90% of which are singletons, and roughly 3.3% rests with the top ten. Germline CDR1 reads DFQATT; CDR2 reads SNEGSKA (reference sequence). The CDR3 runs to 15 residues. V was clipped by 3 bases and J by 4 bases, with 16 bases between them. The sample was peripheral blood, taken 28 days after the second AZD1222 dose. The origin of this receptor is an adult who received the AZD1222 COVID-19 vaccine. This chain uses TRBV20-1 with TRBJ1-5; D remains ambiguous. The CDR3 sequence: CSASTSRLMNQPQHF. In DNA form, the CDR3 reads TGCAGTGCTAGTACTTCGCGACTCATGAATCAGCCCCAGCATTTT.